This TCR beta chain was recorded in a study of cytotoxic CD8 clonotypes in ibrutinib-treated CLL. This clone was observed once. Produced via immunoSEQ multiplex PCR; TCRdb's table is partial and in-frame only. This table has 150,000 to 200,000 clones, roughly 84% appearing once. V was pared by 0 bases and J by 3 bases, with 11 bases between. The CDR3 covers 15 residues. Germline-derived CDR1 and CDR2 are LNHNV and YYDKDF (reference sequence). The V gene is TRBV15, the J gene TRBJ1-2; a possible D gene is TRBD1 (5 bases). The TCR was taken from a human donor with chronic lymphocytic leukemia. Sequencing was performed on PBMCs, taken at disease progression, from a patient treated with ibrutinib. The CDR3 DNA reads as TGTGCCACCAGCAGAGATCTTGGGGGGGACTATGGCTACACCTTC. This translates into CATSRDLGGDYGYTF.